The entry below gives a single TCR beta chain sequence along with its context. This sample is part of a study of cytomegalovirus exposure and HLA in healthy donors. Germline V CDR1 and CDR2: LNHDA, SQIVND (reference sequence). With 3 bases clipped from V and 7 bases from J, the junction kept 4 bases outside the gene matches. This CDR3 region has 13 residues. PCR used 60 Vbeta primers and 13 Jbeta primers. Using immunoSEQ multiplex PCR, the repertoire was profiled, and TCRdb retains in-frame clones only, with some absent. The sample has about 70,000 clones, 80% to 90% seen once; the top ten hold about 12%.

This chain links TRBV19 with TRBJ2-7; 9 nucleotides match TRBD1. The TCR comes from a woman in her twenties or thirties in good health and CMV-seropositive. The material sequenced was PBMCs. CDR3 protein: CASSISTGGEQYF. The CDR3 nucleotides read TGTGCCAGTAGTATTTCGACAGGGGGGGAGCAGTACTTC.